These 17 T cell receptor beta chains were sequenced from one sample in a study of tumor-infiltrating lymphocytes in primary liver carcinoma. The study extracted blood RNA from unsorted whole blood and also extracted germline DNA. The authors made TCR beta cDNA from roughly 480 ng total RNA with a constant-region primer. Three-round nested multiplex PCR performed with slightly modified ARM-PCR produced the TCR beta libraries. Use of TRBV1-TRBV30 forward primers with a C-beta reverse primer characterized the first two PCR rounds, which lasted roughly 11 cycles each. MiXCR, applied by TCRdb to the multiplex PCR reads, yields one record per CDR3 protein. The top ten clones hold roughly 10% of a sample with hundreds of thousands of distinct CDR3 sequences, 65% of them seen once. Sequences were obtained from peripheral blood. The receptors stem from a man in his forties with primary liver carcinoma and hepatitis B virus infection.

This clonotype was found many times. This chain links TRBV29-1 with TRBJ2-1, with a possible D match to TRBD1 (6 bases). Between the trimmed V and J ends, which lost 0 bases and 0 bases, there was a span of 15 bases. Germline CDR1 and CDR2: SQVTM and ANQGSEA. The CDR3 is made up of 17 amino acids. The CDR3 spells CSVEESGQGSSYNEQFF. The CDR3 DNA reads TGCAGCGTTGAAGAGTCAGGGCAGGGGAGCTCCTACAATGAGCAGTTCTTC.

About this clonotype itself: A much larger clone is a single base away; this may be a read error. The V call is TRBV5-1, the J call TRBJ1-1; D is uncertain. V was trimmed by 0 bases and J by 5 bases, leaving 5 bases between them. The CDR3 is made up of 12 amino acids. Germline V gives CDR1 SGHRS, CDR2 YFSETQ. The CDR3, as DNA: TGCGCCAGCAGCTTGGGGTGTACTGAAGCTTTCTTT. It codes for CASSLGCTEAFF.

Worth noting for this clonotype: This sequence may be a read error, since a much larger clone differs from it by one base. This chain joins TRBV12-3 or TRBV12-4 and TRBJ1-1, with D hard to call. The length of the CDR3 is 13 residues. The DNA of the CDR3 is TGTACCAGCAGTTTAGTCCTGAACACTGAAGCTTTCTTT. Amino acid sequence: CTSSLVLNTEAFF.

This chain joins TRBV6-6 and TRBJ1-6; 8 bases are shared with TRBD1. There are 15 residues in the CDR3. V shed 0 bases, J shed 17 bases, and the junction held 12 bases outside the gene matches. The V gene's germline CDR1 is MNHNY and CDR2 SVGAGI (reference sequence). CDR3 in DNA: TGTGCCAGCAGTTACTCGACAGGGGAAAGTTCACTCGTCCACTTT. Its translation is CASSYSTGESSLVHF.

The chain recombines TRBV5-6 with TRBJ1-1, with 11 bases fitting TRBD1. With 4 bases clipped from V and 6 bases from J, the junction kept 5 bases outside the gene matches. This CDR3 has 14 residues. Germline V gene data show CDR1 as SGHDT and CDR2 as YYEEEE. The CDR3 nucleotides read TGTGCCAGCAGCCCGGGACAGGGGGACTCTGAAGCTTTCTTT. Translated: CASSPGQGDSEAFF.

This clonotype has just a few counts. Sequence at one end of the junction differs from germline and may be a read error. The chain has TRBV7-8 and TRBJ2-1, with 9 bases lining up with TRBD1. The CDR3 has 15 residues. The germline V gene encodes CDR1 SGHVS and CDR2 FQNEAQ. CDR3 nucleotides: TGTGCCAGCAGCGTCCGGGACAGGGCCTATAATGAGCAGTTCTTC. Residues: CASSVRDRAYNEQFF.

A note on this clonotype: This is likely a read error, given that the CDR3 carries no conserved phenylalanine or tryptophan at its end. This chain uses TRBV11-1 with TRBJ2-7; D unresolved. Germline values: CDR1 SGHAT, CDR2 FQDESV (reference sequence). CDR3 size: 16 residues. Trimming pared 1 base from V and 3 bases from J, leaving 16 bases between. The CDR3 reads CASSLGFWLSDYEQYL. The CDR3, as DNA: TGTGCCAGCAGCTTAGGGTTCTGGCTATCTGACTACGAGCAGTACCTC.

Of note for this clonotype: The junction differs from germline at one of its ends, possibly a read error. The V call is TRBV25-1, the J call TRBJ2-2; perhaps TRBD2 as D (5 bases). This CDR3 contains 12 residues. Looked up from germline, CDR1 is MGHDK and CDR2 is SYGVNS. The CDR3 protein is CASSGSPGELLF. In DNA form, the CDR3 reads TGTGCCAGCAGTGGGTCCCCCGGGGAGCTGTTATTT.

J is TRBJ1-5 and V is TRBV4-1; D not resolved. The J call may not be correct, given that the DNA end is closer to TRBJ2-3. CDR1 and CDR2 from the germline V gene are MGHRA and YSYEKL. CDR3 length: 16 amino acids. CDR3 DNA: TGCGCCAGCAGCCAAGAAATAGGTTTGGCGAATCAGCCCCAGTATTTT. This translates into CASSQEIGLANQPQYF.

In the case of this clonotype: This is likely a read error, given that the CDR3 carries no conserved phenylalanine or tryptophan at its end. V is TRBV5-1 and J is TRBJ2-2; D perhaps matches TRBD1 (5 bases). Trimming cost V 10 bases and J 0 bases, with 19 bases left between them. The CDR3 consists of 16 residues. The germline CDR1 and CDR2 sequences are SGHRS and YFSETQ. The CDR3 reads CAGGLHHRTNTGELFY. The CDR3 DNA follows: TGCGCCGGCGGCTTACATCACAGGACGAACACCGGGGAGCTGTTTTAT.

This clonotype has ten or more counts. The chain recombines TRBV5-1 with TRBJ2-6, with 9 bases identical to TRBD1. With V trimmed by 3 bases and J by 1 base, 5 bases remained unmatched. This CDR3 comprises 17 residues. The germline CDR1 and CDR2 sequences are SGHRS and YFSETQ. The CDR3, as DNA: TGCGCCAGCAGCTCCGGGACAGGGTTTTCTGGGGCCAACGTCCTGACTTTC. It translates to CASSSGTGFSGANVLTF.

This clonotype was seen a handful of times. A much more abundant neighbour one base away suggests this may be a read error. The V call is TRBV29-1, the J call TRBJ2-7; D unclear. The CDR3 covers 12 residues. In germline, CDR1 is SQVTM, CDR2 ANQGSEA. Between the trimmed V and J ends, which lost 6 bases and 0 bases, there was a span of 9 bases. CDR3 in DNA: TGCAGCGTAGCCGACGCCTCCTACGAGCAGTACTTC. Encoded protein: CSVADASYEQYF.

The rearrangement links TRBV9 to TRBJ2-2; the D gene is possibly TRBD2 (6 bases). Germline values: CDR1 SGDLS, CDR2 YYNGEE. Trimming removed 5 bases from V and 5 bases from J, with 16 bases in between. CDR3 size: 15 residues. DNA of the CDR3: TGTGCCAGCAGGTTGAGGCGGGATGTGACCGGGGAGCTGTTTTTT. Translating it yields CASRLRRDVTGELFF.

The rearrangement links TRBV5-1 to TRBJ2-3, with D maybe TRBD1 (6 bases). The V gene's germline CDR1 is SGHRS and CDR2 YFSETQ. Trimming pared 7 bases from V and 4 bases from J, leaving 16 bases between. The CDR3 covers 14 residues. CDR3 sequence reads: CASFPANRADTQYF. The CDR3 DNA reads TGCGCCAGCTTCCCGGCGAACAGGGCAGATACGCAGTATTTT.

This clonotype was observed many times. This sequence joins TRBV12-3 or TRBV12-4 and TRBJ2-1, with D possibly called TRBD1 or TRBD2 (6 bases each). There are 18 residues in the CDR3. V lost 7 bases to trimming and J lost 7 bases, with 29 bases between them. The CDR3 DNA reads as TGTGCCAGCAACCCCATGGGGGGTGGCAGGGGTTCGATTAATGAGCAGTTCTTC. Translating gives CASNPMGGGRGSINEQFF.

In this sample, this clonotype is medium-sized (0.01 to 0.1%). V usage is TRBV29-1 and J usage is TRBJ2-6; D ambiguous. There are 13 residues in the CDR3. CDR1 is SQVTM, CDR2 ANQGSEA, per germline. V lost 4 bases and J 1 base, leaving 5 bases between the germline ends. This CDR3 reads CSVAPSGANVLTF. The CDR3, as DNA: TGCAGCGTTGCCCCGTCTGGGGCCAACGTCCTGACTTTC.

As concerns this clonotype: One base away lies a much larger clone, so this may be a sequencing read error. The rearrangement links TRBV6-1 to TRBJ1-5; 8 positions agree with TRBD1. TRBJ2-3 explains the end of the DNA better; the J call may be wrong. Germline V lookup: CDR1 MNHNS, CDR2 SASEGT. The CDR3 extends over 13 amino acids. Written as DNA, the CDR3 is TGTGCCAGCCGGACAGGGAACAATCAGCCCCAGTATTTT. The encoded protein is CASRTGNNQPQYF.